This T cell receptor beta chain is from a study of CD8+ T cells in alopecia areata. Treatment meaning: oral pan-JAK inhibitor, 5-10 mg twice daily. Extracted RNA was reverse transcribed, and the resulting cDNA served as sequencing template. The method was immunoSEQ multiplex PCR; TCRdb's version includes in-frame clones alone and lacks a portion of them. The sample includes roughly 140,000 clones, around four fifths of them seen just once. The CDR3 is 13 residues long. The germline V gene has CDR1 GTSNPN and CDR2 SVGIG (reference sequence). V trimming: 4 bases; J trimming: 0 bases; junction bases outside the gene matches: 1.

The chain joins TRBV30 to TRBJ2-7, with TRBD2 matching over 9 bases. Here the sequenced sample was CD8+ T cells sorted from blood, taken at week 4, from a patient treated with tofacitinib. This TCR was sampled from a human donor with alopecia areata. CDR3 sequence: CAWKLAGSYEQYF. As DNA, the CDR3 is TGTGCCTGGAAACTAGCGGGCTCCTACGAGCAGTACTTC. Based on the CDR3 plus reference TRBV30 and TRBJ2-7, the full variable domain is SQTIHQWPATLVQPVGSPLSLECTVEGTSNPNLYWYRQAAGRGLQLLFYSVGIGQISSEVPQNLSASRPQDRQFILSSKKLLLSDSGFYLCAWKLAGSYEQYFGPGTRLTVT.